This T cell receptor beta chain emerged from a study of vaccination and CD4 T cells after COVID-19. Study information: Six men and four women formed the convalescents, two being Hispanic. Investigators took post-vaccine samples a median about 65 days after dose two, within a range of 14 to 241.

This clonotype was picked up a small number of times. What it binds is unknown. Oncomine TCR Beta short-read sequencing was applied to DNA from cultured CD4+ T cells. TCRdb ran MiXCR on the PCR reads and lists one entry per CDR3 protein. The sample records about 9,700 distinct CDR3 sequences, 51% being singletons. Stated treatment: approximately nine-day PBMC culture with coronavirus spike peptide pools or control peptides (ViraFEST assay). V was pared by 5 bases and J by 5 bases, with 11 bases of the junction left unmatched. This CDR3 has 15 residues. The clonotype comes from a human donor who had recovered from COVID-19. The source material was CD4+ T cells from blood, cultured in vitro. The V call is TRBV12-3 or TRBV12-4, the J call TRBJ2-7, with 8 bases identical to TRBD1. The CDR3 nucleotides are TGTGCCAGCAGTGCCCAGGGGGCGCGGATAAACGAGCAGTACTTC. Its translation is CASSAQGARINEQYF.